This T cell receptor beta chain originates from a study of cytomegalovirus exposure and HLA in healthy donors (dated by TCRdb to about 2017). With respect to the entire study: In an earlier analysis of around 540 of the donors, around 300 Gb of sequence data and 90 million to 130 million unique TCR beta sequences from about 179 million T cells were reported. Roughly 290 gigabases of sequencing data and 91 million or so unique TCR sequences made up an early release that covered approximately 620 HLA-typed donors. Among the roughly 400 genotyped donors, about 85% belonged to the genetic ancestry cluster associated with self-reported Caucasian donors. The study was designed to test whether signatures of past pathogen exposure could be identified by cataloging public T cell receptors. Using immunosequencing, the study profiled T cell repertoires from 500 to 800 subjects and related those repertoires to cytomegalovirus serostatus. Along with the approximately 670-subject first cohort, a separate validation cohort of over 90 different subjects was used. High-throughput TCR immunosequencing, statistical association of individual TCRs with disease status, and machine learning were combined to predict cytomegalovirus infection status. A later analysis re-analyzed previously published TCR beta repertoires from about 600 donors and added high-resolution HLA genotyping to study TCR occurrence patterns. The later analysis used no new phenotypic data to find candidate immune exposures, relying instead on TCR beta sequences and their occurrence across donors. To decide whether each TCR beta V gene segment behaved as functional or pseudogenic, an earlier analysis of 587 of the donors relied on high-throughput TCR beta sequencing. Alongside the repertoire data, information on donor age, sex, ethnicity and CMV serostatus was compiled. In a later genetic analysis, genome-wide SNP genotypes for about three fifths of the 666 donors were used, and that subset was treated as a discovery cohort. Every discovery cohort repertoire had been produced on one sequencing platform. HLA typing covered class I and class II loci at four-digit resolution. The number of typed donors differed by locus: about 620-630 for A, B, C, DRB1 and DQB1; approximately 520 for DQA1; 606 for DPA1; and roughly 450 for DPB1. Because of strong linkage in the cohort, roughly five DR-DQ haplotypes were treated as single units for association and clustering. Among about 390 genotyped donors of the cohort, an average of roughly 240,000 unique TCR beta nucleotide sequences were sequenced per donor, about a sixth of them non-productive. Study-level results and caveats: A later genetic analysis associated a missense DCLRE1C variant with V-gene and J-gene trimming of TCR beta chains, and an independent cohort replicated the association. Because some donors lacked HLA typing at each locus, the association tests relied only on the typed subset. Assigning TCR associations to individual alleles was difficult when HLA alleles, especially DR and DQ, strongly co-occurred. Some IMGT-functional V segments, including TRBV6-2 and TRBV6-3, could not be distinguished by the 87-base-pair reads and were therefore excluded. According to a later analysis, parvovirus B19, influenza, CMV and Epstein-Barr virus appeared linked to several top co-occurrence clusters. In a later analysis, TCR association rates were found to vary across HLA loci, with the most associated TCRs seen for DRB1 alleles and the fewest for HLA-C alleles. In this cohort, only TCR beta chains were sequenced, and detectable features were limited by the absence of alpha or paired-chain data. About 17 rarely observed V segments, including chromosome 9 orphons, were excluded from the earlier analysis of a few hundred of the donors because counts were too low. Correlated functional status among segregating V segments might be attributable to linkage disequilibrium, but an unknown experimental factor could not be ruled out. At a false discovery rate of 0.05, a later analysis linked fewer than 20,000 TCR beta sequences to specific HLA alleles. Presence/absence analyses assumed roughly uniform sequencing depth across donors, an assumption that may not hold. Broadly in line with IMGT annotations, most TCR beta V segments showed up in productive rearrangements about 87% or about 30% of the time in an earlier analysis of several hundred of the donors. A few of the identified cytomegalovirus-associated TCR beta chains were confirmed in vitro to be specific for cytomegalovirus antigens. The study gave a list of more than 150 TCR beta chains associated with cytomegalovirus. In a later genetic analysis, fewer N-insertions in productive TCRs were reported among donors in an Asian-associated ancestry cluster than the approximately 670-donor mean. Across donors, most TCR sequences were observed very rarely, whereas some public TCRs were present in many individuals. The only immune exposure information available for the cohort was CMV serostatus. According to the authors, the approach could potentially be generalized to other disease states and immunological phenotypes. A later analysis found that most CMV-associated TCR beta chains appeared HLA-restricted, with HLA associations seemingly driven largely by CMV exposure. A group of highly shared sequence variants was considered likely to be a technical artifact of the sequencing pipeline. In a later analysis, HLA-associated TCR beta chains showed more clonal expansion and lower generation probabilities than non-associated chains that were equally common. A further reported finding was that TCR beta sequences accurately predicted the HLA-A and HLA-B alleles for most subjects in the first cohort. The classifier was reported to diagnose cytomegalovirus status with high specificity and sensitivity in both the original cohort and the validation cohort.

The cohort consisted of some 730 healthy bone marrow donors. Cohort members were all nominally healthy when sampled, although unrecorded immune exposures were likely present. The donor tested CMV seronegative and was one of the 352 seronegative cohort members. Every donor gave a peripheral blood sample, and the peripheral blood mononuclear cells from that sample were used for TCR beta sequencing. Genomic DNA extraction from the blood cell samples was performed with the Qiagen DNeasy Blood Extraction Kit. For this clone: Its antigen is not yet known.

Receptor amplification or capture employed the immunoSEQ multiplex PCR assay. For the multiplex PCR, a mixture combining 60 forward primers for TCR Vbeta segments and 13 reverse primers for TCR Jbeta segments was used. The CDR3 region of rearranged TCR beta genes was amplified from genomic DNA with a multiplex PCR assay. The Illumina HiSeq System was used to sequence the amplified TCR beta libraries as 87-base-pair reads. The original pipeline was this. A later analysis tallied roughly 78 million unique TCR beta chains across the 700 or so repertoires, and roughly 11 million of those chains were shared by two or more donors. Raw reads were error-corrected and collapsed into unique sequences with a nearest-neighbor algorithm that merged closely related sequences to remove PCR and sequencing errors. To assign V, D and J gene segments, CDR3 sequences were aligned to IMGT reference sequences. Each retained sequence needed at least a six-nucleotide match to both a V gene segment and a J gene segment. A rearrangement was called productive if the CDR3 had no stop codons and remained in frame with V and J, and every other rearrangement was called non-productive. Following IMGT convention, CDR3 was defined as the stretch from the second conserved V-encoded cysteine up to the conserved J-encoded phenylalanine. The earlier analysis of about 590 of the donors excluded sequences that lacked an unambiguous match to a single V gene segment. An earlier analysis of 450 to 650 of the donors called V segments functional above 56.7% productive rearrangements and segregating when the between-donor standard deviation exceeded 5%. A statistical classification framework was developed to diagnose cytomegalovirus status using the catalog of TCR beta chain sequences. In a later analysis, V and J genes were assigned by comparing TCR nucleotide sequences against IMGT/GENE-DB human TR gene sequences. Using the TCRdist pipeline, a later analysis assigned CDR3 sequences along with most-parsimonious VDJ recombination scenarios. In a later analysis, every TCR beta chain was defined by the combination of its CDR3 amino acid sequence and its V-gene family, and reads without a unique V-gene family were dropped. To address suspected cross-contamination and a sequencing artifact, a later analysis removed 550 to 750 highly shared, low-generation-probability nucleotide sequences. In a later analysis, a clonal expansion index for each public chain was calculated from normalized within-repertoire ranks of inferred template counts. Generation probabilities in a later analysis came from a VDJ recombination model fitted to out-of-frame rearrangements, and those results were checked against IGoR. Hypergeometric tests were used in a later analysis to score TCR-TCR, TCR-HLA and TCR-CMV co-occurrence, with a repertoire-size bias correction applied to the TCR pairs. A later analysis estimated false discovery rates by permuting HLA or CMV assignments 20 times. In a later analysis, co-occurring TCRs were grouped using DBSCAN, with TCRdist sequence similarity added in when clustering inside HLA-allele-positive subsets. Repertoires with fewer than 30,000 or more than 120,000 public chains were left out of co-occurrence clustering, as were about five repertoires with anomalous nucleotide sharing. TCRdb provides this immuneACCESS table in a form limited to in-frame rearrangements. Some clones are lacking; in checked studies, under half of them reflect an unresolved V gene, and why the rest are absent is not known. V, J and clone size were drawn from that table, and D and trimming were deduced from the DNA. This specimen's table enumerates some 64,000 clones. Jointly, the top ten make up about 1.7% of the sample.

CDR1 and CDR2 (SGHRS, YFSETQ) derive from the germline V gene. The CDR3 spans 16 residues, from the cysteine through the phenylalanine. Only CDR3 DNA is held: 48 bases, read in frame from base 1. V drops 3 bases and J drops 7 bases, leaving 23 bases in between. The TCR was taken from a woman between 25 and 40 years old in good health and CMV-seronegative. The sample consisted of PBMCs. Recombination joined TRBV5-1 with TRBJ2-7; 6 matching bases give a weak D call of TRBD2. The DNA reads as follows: TGCGCCAGCAGCTCATACGGTTGGACGGGAGTATCTGAGCAGTACTTC. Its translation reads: CASSSYGWTGVSEQYF.